The 8 T cell receptor beta chains in this list originate from one sample, sequenced in a study of vaccination effects on CD4 cells after COVID-19. No antigen is known for these receptors. Sequencing was performed with immunoSEQ multiplex PCR; in TCRdb, only in-frame clones are kept and a portion is missing. The repertoire holds under 85,000 clones, with under 80% as singletons. CD4+ T cells specific for antigen were expanded with viral peptide pools by the ViraFEST assay before sequencing. Culture proceeded for roughly ten days, and CD4+ T cells were then isolated. Each participant was administered two doses of either the BNT162b2 or the mRNA-1273 vaccine. The input for sequencing was CD4+ T cells from PBMCs cultured with HCoV-OC43 spike peptides, taken after COVID-19 vaccination. Subset noted: HCoV-OC43 spike overlapping peptide pool stimulation. These receptors were taken from a human donor who received a COVID-19 vaccine.

Points on this clone: The junction and the germline gene differ at one end; a read error may be behind it. The chain uses TRBV6-6 and TRBJ1-2, with D perhaps TRBD1 (6 bases). Germline values: CDR1 MNHNY, CDR2 SVGAGI (reference sequence). This CDR3 is 11 amino acids long. The CDR3 nucleotides are TGTGCCAGCAGTTACGGCGAGGGGGTTTTCTTC. Its protein is CASSYGEGVFF.

This clone appeared a few times. The chain uses TRBV3-1 (or the pseudogene TRBV3-2) and TRBJ1-1; D gene uncertain. CDR1 and CDR2 from the germline V gene are LGHDT and YNNKEL (reference sequence). Trimming took off 1 base at V and 5 bases at J, with 11 bases between the two ends. CDR3 length: 14 amino acids. This CDR3 reads CASSQAPKGTEAFF. The CDR3 DNA follows: TGTGCCAGCAGCCAAGCCCCCAAGGGAACTGAAGCTTTCTTT.

The chain couples TRBV30 to TRBJ1-5; D is perhaps TRBD1 (6 bases). CDR1 is GTSNPN, CDR2 SVGIG, per germline (reference sequence). The CDR3 sequence is 13 residues long. V lost 2 bases to trimming and J lost 7 bases, with 12 bases between them. Here the CDR3 DNA reads TGTGCCTGGAGTAGGGGCGGGGGCCAGCCCCAGCATTTT. Its protein is CAWSRGGGQPQHF.

The chain employs TRBV2 and TRBJ2-6, with 12 bases fitting TRBD2. The germline V gene encodes CDR1 SNHLY and CDR2 FYNNEI. The CDR3 has 18 amino acids. J was trimmed by 4 bases and V by 8 bases; bases with no gene match: 12. CDR3 region: CASRLAGGSYSGANVLTF. In nucleotides, the CDR3 is TGTGCCAGCCGCCTAGCGGGGGGGTCGTATTCAGGGGCCAACGTCCTGACTTTC.

V gene TRBV9 combines with J gene TRBJ1-4; D ambiguous. V was trimmed by 0 bases and J by 7 bases, leaving 10 bases between them. Germline V gene sequence: CDR1 SGDLS, CDR2 YYNGEE. The length of the CDR3 is 14 residues. Written as DNA, the CDR3 is TGTGCCAGCAGCGTAGACTCTGGGAGTGAAAAACTGTTTTTT. The encoded protein is CASSVDSGSEKLFF.

This chain joins TRBV5-1 and TRBJ2-3; the match to TRBD2 covers 9 bases. The length of the CDR3 is 20 residues. Germline CDR1 reads SGHRS; CDR2 reads YFSETQ. Trimming took 4 bases from V and 8 from J; bases not matched to a gene: 26. The DNA of the CDR3 is TGCGCCAGCAGCACCCTCCCTTCCCCTCAGTGGCGGGGGGGCCCGGGTACGCAGTATTTT. It translates to CASSTLPSPQWRGGPGTQYF. Using reference TRBV5-1 and TRBJ2-3 for the parts outside the CDR3, the full variable domain is KAGVTQTPRYLIKTRGQQVTLSCSPISGHRSVSWYQQTPGQGLQFLFEYFSETQRNKGNFPGRFSGRQFSNSRSEMNVSTLELGDSALYLCASSTLPSPQWRGGPGTQYFGPGTRLTVL.

This clone appeared a few times. V and J are TRBV5-1 and TRBJ1-3, with D unclear. Germline values: CDR1 SGHRS, CDR2 YFSETQ. The CDR3 has 14 residues. Trimming took off 4 bases at V and 2 bases at J, with 10 bases between the two ends. CDR3 nucleotide sequence: TGCGCCAGCAGCAGTAGTCCTGCTGGAAACACCATATATTTT. Its translation: CASSSSPAGNTIYF.

This chain connects TRBV19 to TRBJ1-2; 7 bases fit TRBD1. V was clipped by 6 bases and J by 3 bases; unmatched bases: 4. The CDR3 length is 13 residues. CDR1 is LNHDA and CDR2 is SQIVND in the germline V gene (reference sequence). The CDR3 reads CASSRTGYYGYTF. CDR3 in DNA: TGTGCCAGTAGCAGGACAGGATACTATGGCTACACCTTC.